This record looks at one TCR beta chain sequence and its context. This clonotype was seen at least ten times. Its antigen remains undetermined. No base-level quality is on record; no much larger clone is a single base apart. V is clipped by 4 bases and J by 4 bases, and the sequence between their germline boundaries is 4 bases long. The germline V gene sets CDR1 to ENHRY and CDR2 to SYGVKD. Taken from cysteine to phenylalanine, the CDR3 has 11 residues. Of the read, only the CDR3 DNA is kept; its 33 bases are in frame from base 1. These data are taken from a study of T cells after yellow fever vaccination (dated by TCRdb to between 2018 and 2021). Background for the entire study: Libraries from fractions with low cell numbers were prepared with the SMART-Seq v4 Ultra Low Input RNA kit. To track T-cell clones before and after primary and booster YFV17D yellow fever vaccination, bulk TCR alpha and beta repertoires were sequenced longitudinally. Two healthy male donors, one aged 18 to 30 and one aged 30 to 39 years, were included in the cohort. Blood was drawn at multiple timepoints before and after primary and secondary immunization, with bulk PBMC replicates and cell subsets isolated.

General findings and caveats noted by the study authors: After the booster, most clones that had expanded after primary vaccination were detected again (about 95% of CD4 and around 88% of CD8), suggesting broad maintenance of memory. Because the study included only a couple of donors, the extent to which the findings can be generalized is limited. Computational filtering was required because FACS-sorted repertoires could contain abundant contaminating clonotypes from the bulk population. Compared with the primary T-cell response, the secondary T-cell response was weaker but faster, peaking on day 5 rather than day 15. A small share of clonotypes was detected in both CD4 and CD8 compartments, with the overlap likely arising from convergent recombination.

What the treatment or condition label conveys for this sample: live attenuated yellow fever vaccine strain. At each blood-draw timepoint, two biological replicates of bulk PBMCs were collected. PBMCs were isolated from peripheral blood using a standard Ficoll-Paque protocol. TriZol was used to extract RNA from bulk PBMCs, from CD4 and CD8 fractions, and from dextramer-positive and dextramer-negative fractions. TCRdb lists the instrument as Illumina NovaSeq 6000. Synthesis of TCR cDNA relied on 5'RACE template switching, a step that introduced a universal primer site along with unique molecular identifiers. Priming of cDNA synthesis was performed from both the TCR alpha and TCR beta constant segments. Library amplification used two PCR steps, and the second PCR step added sample barcodes and sequencing adapters. Sequencing of the libraries was done on either Illumina HiSeq 2500 (2x100 bp) or NovaSeq (2x150 bp). Regarding the original processing steps: Reads were demultiplexed and collapsed into UMI consensus sequences with MIGEC, and V(D)J alignment was performed with MiXCR. Clonotypes responding to the vaccine were identified with edgeR on replicate PBMC samples, with the criteria of FDR below 0.01 and a log2 fold change above 5 up to day 15. Bulk clonotypes were assigned CD4 or CD8 identity according to which sequenced CD4 or CD8 repertoire held them at higher abundance. TCRdb's own reprocessing of the public reads used fastp at Q25 and MiXCR and kept productive beta chains. Each entry merges the rows of one CDR3 protein and shows their most common DNA and genes. The V and J calls and clone size come from TCRdb's table, not from the authors' own analysis. The sample table holds a few hundred thousand distinct CDR3 sequences, of which under 5% were seen once. The ten largest clones add up to 24% of the sample.

The chain was built from TRBV10-3 and TRBJ1-2; the D gene cannot be named for sure. The receptor's source is a man aged 18 to 35 who received the YFV17D yellow fever vaccine. Specimen: PBMCs, collected 5 days after the yellow fever booster vaccination. The nucleotides read TGTGCCATCAGTGCCAGCTATGGCTACACCTTC. The encoded protein is CAISASYGYTF.